This T cell receptor (beta chain) was observed in a study of cytomegalovirus exposure and HLA in healthy donors. As for the study in general: Earlier, 150 million to 200 million T cells were analyzed, and over 95 million unique TCR beta sequences were found among them.

With respect to this clone: Antigen unknown.

Regarding the study as a whole: The listing of roughly 160 TCR beta chains classed them as cytomegalovirus-associated.

The PCR ran on 60 Vbeta and 13 Jbeta primers. Generated by immunoSEQ multiplex PCR, the TCRdb table keeps only in-frame clones and is missing some. This repertoire shows tens of thousands of clones, approximately 88% found once; its top ten account for around 2.3%. Trimming took 6 bases from V and 4 from J; bases not matched to a gene: 8. Germline lookup yields CDR1 LNHDA and CDR2 SQIVND (reference sequence). This CDR3 comprises 14 residues. Sequenced material: PBMCs. The receptor was derived from a man aged 18 to 30 in good health and CMV-seronegative. This chain links TRBV19 with TRBJ2-5; 7 bases match TRBD1. CDR3 DNA sequence: TGTGCCAGTAGCGCACAGGGGCCGAGAGAGACCCAGTACTTC. Protein product: CASSAQGPRETQYF.